The 2 T cell receptor beta chains given below trace back to one sample, sequenced in a study of identical twins (dated by TCRdb to about 2016). Preparation of the library involved 5' RACE. Sequenced using an Illumina HiSeq 2000. TCRdb itself trimmed the public reads at Q25 with fastp, ran MiXCR and retained productive beta chains. CDR3 protein duplicates are merged, each entry listing the most common genes and DNA. Recorded for this sample are hundreds of thousands of distinct CDR3 sequences; 8.6% of them occurred a single time. Together, the top ten hold approximately 0.96% of the sample. The sample was also linked to a second study, of yellow fever vaccine responses in identical twins.

The sample taken for sequencing was PBMCs. These receptors came from a woman younger than 35 in good health.

The chain is built from TRBV6-5 and TRBJ1-1, with D perhaps matching TRBD1 (6 bases). Germline CDR1 is MNHEY and CDR2 is SVGAGI. The CDR3 runs to 15 residues. The ends were cut back, 4 bases at V and 0 bases at J, with 12 bases in the middle. The CDR3 loop reads CASSSTGNMNTEAFF. The DNA of the CDR3 is TGTGCCAGCAGTTCCACAGGGAACATGAACACTGAAGCTTTCTTT.

Here the CDR3 reads CASSQVGGAEEQFF. DNA for the CDR3: TGTGCCAGCAGCCAAGTTGGGGGGGCTGAAGAGCAGTTCTTC. The gene calls are TRBV3-1 and TRBJ2-1; D perhaps matches TRBD2 (7 bases). Trimming removed 1 base from V and 10 bases from J, with 14 bases in between. The CDR3 spans 14 residues. Germline CDR1 and CDR2: LGHDT and YNNKEL (reference sequence).